The clone carrying this T cell receptor beta chain was counted between two and nine times. Profiled with immunoSEQ multiplex PCR; TCRdb holds only in-frame clones, not every one. The sample consists of under 300,000 clones, 80% to 85% of them appearing once. This specimen comes from a study of blood T cell repertoires in COVID-19. Study context: Acute-phase and convalescent COVID-19 samples originated in the United States, Italy and Spain. PBMCs, B-cell-depleted T cells, or T cells provided the cDNA or gDNA that made up the material.

V lost 6 bases and J lost 4; bases outside the gene matches: 3. Germline CDR1 reads SEHNR; CDR2 reads FQNEAQ (reference sequence). CDR3 length equals 13 residues. The sequence derives from a woman younger than 35 with acute or convalescent COVID-19. What was sequenced was peripheral blood. The rearrangement uses TRBV7-9 and TRBJ2-7; 10 nucleotides line up with TRBD1. Here the CDR3 reads CASRQGQGYEQYF. The CDR3 nucleotides are TGTGCCAGCAGGCAGGGACAGGGGTACGAGCAGTACTTC.